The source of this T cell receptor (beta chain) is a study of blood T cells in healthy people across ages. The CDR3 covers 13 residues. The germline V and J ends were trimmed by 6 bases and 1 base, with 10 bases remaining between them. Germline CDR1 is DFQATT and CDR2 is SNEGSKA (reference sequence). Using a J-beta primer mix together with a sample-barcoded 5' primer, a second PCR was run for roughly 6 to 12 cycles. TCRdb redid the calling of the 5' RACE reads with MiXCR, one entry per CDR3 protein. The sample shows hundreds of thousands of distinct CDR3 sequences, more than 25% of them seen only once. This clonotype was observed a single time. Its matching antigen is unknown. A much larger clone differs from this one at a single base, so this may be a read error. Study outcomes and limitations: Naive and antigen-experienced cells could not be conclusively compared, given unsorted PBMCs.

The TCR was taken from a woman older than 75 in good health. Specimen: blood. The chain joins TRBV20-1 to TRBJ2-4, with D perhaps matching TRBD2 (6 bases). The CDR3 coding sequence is TGCAGTGCCGGGAGAGGGGCCAAAAACATTCAGTACTTC. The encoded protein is CSAGRGAKNIQYF.